Each of the 13 T cell receptor beta chains below was sequenced from the same sample in a study of T-cell reconstitution after alpha-beta-depleted transplantation in children. Preparation of the TCRbeta library used unique molecular identifiers. TCRdb re-derived calls from the PCR reads in MiXCR, one entry per CDR3 protein. Of 200,000 to 250,000 distinct CDR3 sequences listed, under 8.5% are singletons. Material: PBMCs, obtained before TCRalphabeta/CD19-depleted stem cell transplant. The source of these receptors is a boy aged 2 to 9 with acute lymphoblastic leukemia, due to receive a stem cell transplant.

This clonotype was picked up many times. The rearrangement uses TRBV29-1 and TRBJ2-6; D call uncertain. The germline gives CDR1 SQVTM, CDR2 ANQGSEA. The germline V and J ends were trimmed by 4 bases and 0 bases, with 7 bases remaining between them. There are 14 residues in the CDR3. The CDR3 nucleotides are TGCAGCGTTGTACAGAGCTCTGGGGCCAACGTCCTGACTTTC. This encodes CSVVQSSGANVLTF.

The sample holds a few counts of this clonotype. The rearrangement joins TRBV28 to TRBJ1-3; D is uncertain. The CDR3 has 13 amino acids. CDR1 and CDR2 from the germline V gene are MDHEN and SYDVKM. V was trimmed by 4 bases and J by 6 bases, leaving 10 bases between them. CDR3 loop: CASSSVRLNTIYF. The CDR3 DNA reads TGTGCCAGCAGTTCAGTACGGTTAAACACCATATATTTT.

This clonotype was detected many times. CDR3 coding DNA: TGCGCCAGCATGCGGGGACCTAGCACAGATACGCAGTATTTT. This gives the protein CASMRGPSTDTQYF. The J gene is TRBJ2-3, the V gene TRBV5-1, with D possibly matching TRBD2 (6 bases). The CDR3 spans 14 residues. V was pared by 6 bases and J by 0 bases, with 11 bases between. Per the germline V gene, CDR1 is SGHRS and CDR2 is YFSETQ.

This clonotype was seen ten or more times. The rearrangement uses TRBV20-1 and TRBJ2-3, with D possibly TRBD2 on 6 matching bases. The V end lost 3 bases, the J end lost 0 bases, and 10 bases lay between the germline ends. Germline V gene data show CDR1 as DFQATT and CDR2 as SNEGSKA (reference sequence). The CDR3 length is 14 residues. The DNA of the CDR3 is TGCAGTGCTAGTCAACTAGCTAGCACAGATACGCAGTATTTT. Protein product: CSASQLASTDTQYF.

This clonotype turned up a few times. The gene calls are TRBV28 and TRBJ2-3; 8 nucleotides match TRBD2. The germline V gene has CDR1 MDHEN and CDR2 SYDVKM. After removal of 10 bases from V and 3 bases from J, the junction contained 6 bases not matched to a gene. The CDR3 runs 13 residues. The CDR3 is CATLLAATDTQYF. In DNA form, the CDR3 reads TGTGCCACCCTACTAGCGGCAACAGATACGCAGTATTTT.

The table lists this clonotype with many counts. The V and J genes are TRBV21-1 and TRBJ2-5. TRBV21-1 is shown as a pseudogene. The length of the CDR3 is 13 residues. CDR3 sequence (DNA): TGTGCCAGCAGCAAAGGGCGTCCAGAGACCCAGTACTTC. The encoded protein is CASSKGRPETQYF.

This clonotype has at least ten counts. The chain has TRBV6-1 and TRBJ1-1; 9 nucleotides line up with TRBD1. The CDR3 consists of 14 residues. Germline V CDR1 and CDR2: MNHNS, SASEGT. J lost 3 bases, V lost 4 bases, and 3 bases had no gene match. In nucleotides, the CDR3 is TGTGCCAGCAGTGGTTACAGGGGGCACACTGAAGCTTTCTTT. This gives the protein CASSGYRGHTEAFF.

There are many counts of this clonotype. The gene calls are TRBV20-1 and TRBJ2-7; either TRBD1 or TRBD2 may supply D (5 bases each). V lost 3 bases to trimming and J lost 2 bases, with 8 bases between them. Looked up from germline, CDR1 is DFQATT and CDR2 is SNEGSKA (reference sequence). The CDR3 has 12 amino acids. Written as DNA, the CDR3 is TGCAGTGCTAGGGAGGACACCTACGAGCAGTACTTC. Amino acids: CSAREDTYEQYF.

The V call is TRBV27, the J call TRBJ2-7; TRBD1 aligns across 11 bases. The CDR3 has 14 amino acids. The J segment lost 4 bases and the V segment lost 4 bases, leaving 3 bases of the junction unmatched. Germline loops: CDR1 MNHEY, CDR2 SMNVEV (reference sequence). The chain's CDR3 is CASSWTGGKYEQYF. The DNA for the CDR3 is TGTGCCAGCAGTTGGACAGGGGGCAAGTACGAGCAGTACTTC.

In its sample, this clonotype was seen many times. The rearrangement links TRBV13 to TRBJ2-7, with 9 bases that match TRBD2. Looked up from germline, CDR1 is PRHDT and CDR2 is FYEKMQ (reference sequence). V lost 5 bases, J lost 6 bases, and 14 bases stayed unmatched. The CDR3 is 16 residues long. CDR3 sequence reads: CASSRPRLAGGFEQYF. The CDR3 nucleotides read TGTGCCAGCAGCCGCCCACGTTTGGCGGGGGGGTTCGAGCAGTACTTC. Full variable domain (rest looked up from reference TRBV13 and TRBJ2-7): AAGVIQSPRHLIKEKRETATLKCYPIPRHDTVYWYQQGPGQDPQFLISFYEKMQSDKGSIPDRFSAQQFSDYHSELNMSSLELGDSALYFCASSRPRLAGGFEQYFGPGTRLTVT.

This rearrangement joins TRBV9 to TRBJ2-3, with 8 bases fitting TRBD2. CDR3 length: 17 amino acids. Germline trimming cut 0 bases from V and 4 bases from J; bases unmatched to any gene: 10. Germline CDR1 reads SGDLS; CDR2 reads YYNGEE. As DNA, the CDR3 is TGTGCCAGCAGCGTAGGCGGTAGCGGGGTGTTGGCAGATACGCAGTATTTT. Protein sequence: CASSVGGSGVLADTQYF. The complete variable domain, with remaining parts taken from reference TRBV9 and TRBJ2-3, reads DSGVTQTPKHLITATGQRVTLRCSPRSGDLSVYWYQQSLDQGLQFLIQYYNGEERAKGNILERFSAQQFPDLHSELNLSSLELGDSALYFCASSVGGSGVLADTQYFGPGTRLTVL.

Only a few counts were recorded for this clonotype. The chain is built from TRBV7-6 and TRBJ2-3; 8 bases match TRBD2. Germline loops: CDR1 SGHVS, CDR2 FNYEAQ. This CDR3 contains 17 residues. The V segment lost 2 bases and the J segment 2 bases; nucleotides outside the gene matches: 9. CDR3 loop: CASSLIRGGVHTDTQYF. CDR3 DNA sequence: TGTGCCAGCAGCTTAATTCGGGGGGGCGTGCACACAGATACGCAGTATTTT. Full variable domain (remainder filled in from reference TRBV7-6 and TRBJ2-3): GAGVSQSPRYKVTKRGQDVALRCDPISGHVSLYWYRQALGQGPEFLTYFNYEAQQDKSGLPNDRFSAERPEGSISTLTIQRTEQRDSAMYRCASSLIRGGVHTDTQYFGPGTRLTVL.

A few counts support this clonotype. The rearrangement joins TRBV20-1 to TRBJ2-3; D is possibly TRBD1 (6 bases). This CDR3 spans 17 amino acids. Trimming took 0 bases from V and 1 from J, leaving 17 bases between them. Per the germline V gene, CDR1 is DFQATT and CDR2 is SNEGSKA (reference sequence). DNA of the CDR3: TGCAGTGCTAGAGATAGTAGGACAGATTTAGGCACAGATACGCAGTATTTT. Encoded protein: CSARDSRTDLGTDTQYF.